This entry lists 24 T cell receptor beta chains sequenced from one sample in a study of breast tumors, draining lymph nodes, adjacent tissues. Breast cancer patients provided tissue from their axillary draining lymph nodes. MiXCR, applied by TCRdb to the multiplex PCR reads, yields one record per CDR3 protein. The sample has some 130,000 distinct CDR3 sequences; just under 20% are singletons. What was sequenced was axillary lymph node tissue. All receptors derive from a female donor with breast cancer. Some clones in this sample may be carry-over from other donors' samples.

This clonotype showed up many times. The chain employs TRBV5-6 and TRBJ1-4, with no clear D. The CDR3 runs 16 residues. CDR1 and CDR2 from the germline V gene are SGHDT and YYEEEE. The germline V and J ends were trimmed by 0 bases and 7 bases, with 16 bases remaining between them. CDR3 amino acids: CASSLGVGGYGEKLFF. The CDR3 region has the DNA TGTGCCAGCAGCTTGGGGGTTGGCGGTTACGGTGAAAAACTGTTTTTT.

This clonotype was seen at least ten times. The chain joins TRBV5-1 to TRBJ2-1; weak D call: TRBD1 (7 bases). CDR1 and CDR2 from the germline V gene are SGHRS and YFSETQ. This CDR3 has 14 residues. Deletions cut 4 bases from V and 6 bases from J, with 14 bases between. The CDR3 DNA follows: TGCGCCAGCAGCCTGCGACAGGGACTCAATGAGCAGTTCTTC. Translation gives CASSLRQGLNEQFF. Full variable domain (outside the CDR3, taken from reference TRBV5-1 and TRBJ2-1): KAGVTQTPRYLIKTRGQQVTLSCSPISGHRSVSWYQQTPGQGLQFLFEYFSETQRNKGNFPGRFSGRQFSNSRSEMNVSTLELGDSALYLCASSLRQGLNEQFFGPGTRLTVL.

This clonotype was detected many times. The V and J genes are TRBV2 and TRBJ2-1; weak D call: TRBD2 (6 bases). Looked up from germline, CDR1 is SNHLY and CDR2 is FYNNEI. This CDR3 region has 14 residues. V was shortened by 3 bases and J by 6 bases, with 12 bases between the two germline ends. This CDR3 is CASSDSLTSNEQFF. The CDR3 coding sequence is TGTGCCAGCAGTGATAGTTTGACTAGCAATGAGCAGTTCTTC.

This clonotype showed up many times. This rearrangement joins TRBV7-8 to TRBJ1-5; tentative D call: TRBD1 (6 bases). The germline gives CDR1 SGHVS, CDR2 FQNEAQ. The germline V and J ends were trimmed by 1 base and 1 base, with 11 bases remaining between them. This CDR3 is 16 amino acids long. CDR3 nucleotide sequence: TGTGCCAGCAGCTTAGAGGCAGGGGTCAGCAATCAGCCCCAGCATTTT. It yields the protein CASSLEAGVSNQPQHF.

Notes on this clonotype: A read error is possible here, since a much larger clone lies one base away. J is TRBJ2-2 and V is TRBV7-3, with D unresolved. Trimming took off 3 bases at V and 6 bases at J, with 8 bases between the two ends. Per germline, CDR1 SGHTA and CDR2 FQGTGA. The CDR3 contains 13 residues. CDR3 residues: CASSLWSAGELFF. The CDR3 DNA follows: TGTGCCAGCAGCTTGTGGTCCGCCGGGGAGCTGTTTTTT. Drawing the rest from reference TRBV7-3 and TRBJ2-2, the complete variable domain is GAGVSQTPSNKVTEKGKYVELRCDPISGHTALYWYRQSLGQGPEFLIYFQGTGAADDSGLPNDRFFAVRPEGSVSTLKIQRTERGDSAVYLCASSLWSAGELFFGEGSRLTVL.

This clonotype was recorded at least ten times. The J gene is TRBJ2-7, the V gene TRBV7-9, with TRBD2 matching over 10 bases. Germline CDR1 SEHNR, CDR2 FQNEAQ (reference sequence). V gave up 4 bases and J gave up 1 base; unmatched junction bases: 1. The CDR3 sequence is 14 residues long. The chain's CDR3 is CASSSLAGSYEQYF. The CDR3 region has the DNA TGTGCCAGCAGCTCACTAGCGGGATCCTACGAGCAGTACTTC.

This clonotype was detected many times. This chain uses TRBV10-2 with TRBJ2-1, with TRBD1 identical over 9 bases. The CDR3 runs 12 residues. Trimming at V came to 6 bases and at J to 8 bases, leaving 2 bases not matched to a gene. Germline CDR1 WSHSY, CDR2 SAAADI. In DNA form, the CDR3 reads TGCGCCAGCAGGGGACAGGGCTATGAGCAGTTCTTC. This translates into CASRGQGYEQFF.

About this clonotype itself: A much larger clone lies a single base off, so this may be a read error. This chain uses TRBV20-1 with TRBJ2-1; D might be TRBD1 or TRBD2, each matching 5 bases. The CDR3 length is 13 residues. Between the trimmed V and J ends, which lost 5 bases and 12 bases, there was a span of 20 bases. Germline loops: CDR1 DFQATT, CDR2 SNEGSKA (reference sequence). The CDR3 sequence: CSAGAGWGIGQFF. The CDR3 bases are TGCAGTGCTGGAGCAGGGTGGGGGATCGGGCAGTTCTTC.

A few counts support this clonotype. Compared with germline, one end of the junction differs, possibly owing to a read error. The V gene is TRBV12-3 or TRBV12-4, the J gene TRBJ1-2, with D possibly matching TRBD1 (6 bases). CDR3 length equals 12 residues. The CDR3 protein is CASSPAWGQRAF. The CDR3 DNA reads as TGTGCCAGCAGTCCCGCTTGGGGGCAACGCGCCTTC.

This clonotype has at least ten counts. The chain employs TRBV3-1 and TRBJ2-5; 7 bases are a match to TRBD2. The CDR3 sequence is 14 residues long. The V gene end was trimmed by 4 bases and the J gene end by 9 bases; junction bases not matched to a gene: 11. From germline, CDR1 is LGHDT and CDR2 YNNKEL (reference sequence). The CDR3 DNA is TGTGCCAGCAGCCCTGGGGGGGGGGTAGGGGCCCAGTACTTC. This translates into CASSPGGGVGAQYF.

This clonotype was seen more than once but under ten times. CDR3 residues: CASSEAPGARKTQYF. CDR3 in DNA: TGTGCCAGCAGTGAAGCACCGGGGGCGCGAAAGACCCAGTACTTC. The gene calls are TRBV6-1 and TRBJ2-5; tentatively, D is TRBD1 or TRBD2 (6 bases each). Per the germline V gene, CDR1 is MNHNS and CDR2 is SASEGT. The CDR3 has 15 amino acids. The germline V and J ends were trimmed by 0 bases and 6 bases, with 14 bases remaining between them.

This clonotype was seen ten or more times. CDR3 nucleotide sequence: TGTGCCAGCAGTTACGGGCGGGGAATAGATACGCAGTATTTT. Translation: CASSYGRGIDTQYF. The V gene is TRBV6-6, the J gene TRBJ2-3; a possible D gene is TRBD2 (6 bases). Germline-derived CDR1 and CDR2 are MNHNY and SVGAGI (reference sequence). The CDR3 sequence is 14 residues long. Between the trimmed V and J ends, which lost 2 bases and 5 bases, there was a span of 11 bases.

This clonotype was seen ten or more times. V is TRBV20-1 and J is TRBJ2-2, with 8 bases identical to TRBD2. The CDR3 consists of 17 residues. Trimming removed 6 bases from V and 6 bases from J; junction bases left unmatched: 18. Germline V gene sequence: CDR1 DFQATT, CDR2 SNEGSKA (reference sequence). In DNA form, the CDR3 reads TGCAGTGCCCTATCGACAGACACGAGCGGGAGCCCCGGGGAGCTGTTTTTT. This translates into CSALSTDTSGSPGELFF.

With regard to this clonotype: This may come from a read error, since a much larger clone is one base off. The conserved final phenylalanine or tryptophan is absent from the CDR3, which likely points to a read error. This chain connects TRBV7-2 to TRBJ2-2; 8 bases are shared with TRBD1. This CDR3 is 18 amino acids long. Germline V gene data show CDR1 as SGHTA and CDR2 as FQGNSA. The trim removed 1 base at V and 6 bases at J, leaving 13 bases unmatched. The CDR3 spells CASSLVAGGAPVPGELFL. CDR3 sequence (DNA): TGTGCCAGCAGCTTAGTGGCAGGGGGCGCGCCGGTACCCGGGGAGCTGTTTCTT.

In this sample, this clonotype turned up a few times. A read error is possible here, since a much larger clone lies one base away. The chain carries TRBV7-2 and TRBJ2-1, with D perhaps TRBD2 (6 bases). The CDR3 has 16 residues. CDR1 and CDR2 (germline): SGHTA, FQGNSA. CDR3 amino acids: CASSRGRPSSYNGQFF. CDR3 nucleotides: TGTGCCAGCAGCCGGGGGAGACCTAGCTCCTACAATGGGCAGTTCTTC.

In its sample, this clonotype was seen a few times. This chain uses TRBV28 with TRBJ1-3; no clear D. This CDR3 is built from 14 residues. The V and J ends lost 2 bases and 0 bases respectively, with 5 bases between them. Germline V gene data show CDR1 as MDHEN and CDR2 as SYDVKM. The CDR3 DNA is TGTGCCAGCAGTTTAACGAACTCTGGAAACACCATATATTTT. This encodes CASSLTNSGNTIYF.

This clonotype showed up just a few times. V is TRBV28 and J is TRBJ1-5, with D possibly TRBD1 on 5 matching bases. The CDR3 contains 14 residues. CDR1 and CDR2 (germline): MDHEN, SYDVKM. The V gene lost 3 bases and the J gene lost 4 bases, with 10 bases spanning the gap. Here the CDR3 DNA reads TGTGCCAGCAGTTTTCCAGGGTTTAATCAGCCCCAGCATTTT. This encodes CASSFPGFNQPQHF.

Note on this clonotype: Possible read error: a much larger clone is one base away. The J gene is TRBJ2-7, the V gene TRBV14; 7 positions match TRBD1. Germline V lookup: CDR1 SGHDN, CDR2 FVKESK. The V gene end was trimmed by 8 bases and the J gene end by 0 bases; junction bases not matched to a gene: 10. The CDR3 totals 15 residues. The CDR3 region has the DNA TGTGCCAGCGGCCGCCTACAGGGGCTCTCCTACGAGCAGTACTTC. Amino acids: CASGRLQGLSYEQYF.

This clonotype was counted ten times or more. This chain uses TRBV5-5 with TRBJ2-7; D is unresolved. Per the germline V gene, CDR1 is SGHKS and CDR2 is YYEKEE (reference sequence). CDR3 size: 15 residues. The V end lost 0 bases, the J end lost 0 bases, and 10 bases lay between the germline ends. As DNA, the CDR3 is TGTGCCAGCAGCTTGGTTCACCTAAGCTCCTACGAGCAGTACTTC. It translates to CASSLVHLSSYEQYF. The full variable domain, its missing parts supplied by reference TRBV5-5 and TRBJ2-7, is DAGVTQSPTHLIKTRGQQVTLRCSPISGHKSVSWYQQVLGQGPQFIFQYYEKEERGRGNFPDRFSARQFPNYSSELNVNALLLGDSALYLCASSLVHLSSYEQYFGPGTRLTVT.

This chain connects TRBV12-3 or TRBV12-4 to TRBJ2-2; no reliable D call. CDR3 size: 14 residues. V was shortened by 3 bases and J by 6 bases, with 11 bases between the two germline ends. CDR3 sequence (DNA): TGTGCCAGCAGTTTCGGGCTTAGCCCCGGGGAGCTGTTTTTT. Its protein product is CASSFGLSPGELFF.

Note on this clonotype: Since a much larger clone is just one base distant, this may be a read error. CDR3 residues: CSASQQGRYERYF. The CDR3 DNA reads TGCAGTGCTAGCCAGCAGGGTCGCTACGAGCGGTACTTC. The J gene is TRBJ2-7, the V gene TRBV20-1; a possible D gene is TRBD1 (5 bases). Germline CDR1 is DFQATT and CDR2 is SNEGSKA (reference sequence). CDR3 length: 13 amino acids.

This clonotype showed up many times. The chain's CDR3 is CATSRDGYGGSGSPLHF. CDR3 in DNA: TGTGCCACCAGCAGAGATGGGTACGGGGGAAGTGGGTCACCCCTCCACTTT. V usage is TRBV15 and J usage is TRBJ1-6; D is possibly TRBD1 (5 bases). This CDR3 contains 17 residues. With 0 bases removed from V and 10 bases from J, the gap between germline ends came to 19 bases. Germline values: CDR1 LNHNV, CDR2 YYDKDF (reference sequence).

This clonotype was counted many times. J is TRBJ2-7 and V is TRBV7-6; a weak D match, TRBD2 (5 bases). This CDR3 has 14 residues. V was trimmed by 3 bases and J by 4 bases, leaving 13 bases between them. Per the germline V gene, CDR1 is SGHVS and CDR2 is FNYEAQ. CDR3 coding DNA: TGTGCCAGCAGCTTTATGGGAGCCAATTACGAGCAGTACTTC. This sequence encodes CASSFMGANYEQYF.

In the case of this clonotype: A clone one base away is much larger, so this may be a read error. The chain recombines TRBV7-9 with TRBJ2-3, with D possibly being TRBD2 (6 bases). Germline V gives CDR1 SEHNR, CDR2 FQNEAQ (reference sequence). The CDR3 runs to 15 residues. The CDR3 DNA follows: TGTGCCAGCAGCTTTTCTTCTAGCGTGCTTAGTACGCGGTATTTT. Translated: CASSFSSSVLSTRYF.